The 7 T cell receptor beta chains listed next were all sequenced from one sample in a study of early T cells in non-severe SARS-CoV-2 infection. TCRdb used MiXCR to reprocess the 5' RACE reads, holding one entry per CDR3 protein. Among about 66,000 distinct CDR3 sequences listed, roughly 9% were seen once. The sample consisted of whole blood. These receptors were taken from an adult who was a healthcare worker with PCR-confirmed SARS-CoV-2 infection or an uninfected control (not recorded which).

V gene TRBV2 combines with J gene TRBJ1-5; the D is unclear. This CDR3 comprises 14 residues. Trimming removed 8 bases from V and 2 bases from J, with 13 bases in between. Germline CDR1 reads SNHLY; CDR2 reads FYNNEI. CDR3 loop: CASSFVRGNQPQHF. CDR3 coding DNA: TGTGCCAGCTCATTCGTAAGGGGCAATCAGCCCCAGCATTTT. Complete variable domain (other parts from reference TRBV2 and TRBJ1-5): EPEVTQTPSHQVTQMGQEVILRCVPISNHLYFYWYRQILGQKVEFLVSFYNNEISEKSEIFDDQFSVERPDGSNFTLKIRSTKLEDSAMYFCASSFVRGNQPQHFGDGTRLSIL.

In its sample, this clonotype was seen a few times. V gene TRBV12-3 or TRBV12-4 combines with J gene TRBJ2-1, with TRBD2 matching 12 bases. V lost 6 bases, J lost 8 bases, and 11 bases stayed unmatched. The CDR3 contains 16 residues. In nucleotides, the CDR3 is TGTGCCAGCAGCCGACTAGCGGGAGTGGGTTACGATGAGCAGTTCTTC. This sequence encodes CASSRLAGVGYDEQFF.

This clonotype was observed a few times. This rearrangement joins TRBV7-7 to TRBJ2-5, with TRBD1 matching 8 bases. CDR3 length: 14 amino acids. Germline CDR1 and CDR2: SSHAT and FNYEAQ (reference sequence). The ends lost 4 bases at V and 9 bases at J; junction bases unmatched: 10. CDR3 sequence: CASSSRTGPTAQYF. Written as DNA, the CDR3 is TGTGCCAGCAGCTCACGGACAGGGCCCACAGCCCAGTACTTC.

In its sample, this clonotype was seen a few times. The rearrangement links TRBV4-3 to TRBJ2-6; D ambiguous. The V gene lost 0 bases and the J gene lost 0 bases, with 12 bases spanning the gap. The CDR3 has 18 residues. Germline CDR1 reads LGHNA; CDR2 reads YSLEER. Here the CDR3 reads CASSQERDTGSGANVLTF. In DNA, the CDR3 is TGCGCCAGCAGCCAAGAACGTGACACGGGCTCTGGGGCCAACGTCCTGACTTTC.

The chain recombines TRBV5-4 with TRBJ1-5, with 7 bases that match TRBD1. Per the germline V gene, CDR1 is SGHNT and CDR2 is YYREEE (reference sequence). V lost 0 bases, J lost 3 bases, and 3 bases stayed unmatched. This CDR3 is 15 amino acids long. The CDR3 DNA sequence: TGTGCCAGCAGCTTGGGGGGACAGCACAATCAGCCCCAGCATTTT. Its protein is CASSLGGQHNQPQHF.

This chain links TRBV6-1 with TRBJ2-1; D is ambiguous. The CDR3 loop spans 13 amino acids. Trimming shortened V by 1 base and J by 9 bases, and 10 bases separated the two germline ends. Germline V gene data show CDR1 as MNHNS and CDR2 as SASEGT. The CDR3 DNA sequence: TGTGCCAGCAGTGAAGTAGAGGCCGTTGAGCAGTTCTTC. It translates to CASSEVEAVEQFF.

The chain joins TRBV5-1 to TRBJ2-3; D gene unclear. The CDR3 contains 14 residues. Deletions cut 0 bases from V and 6 bases from J, with 11 bases between. Germline V gene sequence: CDR1 SGHRS, CDR2 YFSETQ. CDR3 loop: CASSLADSRDTQYF. The CDR3 bases are TGCGCCAGCAGCTTGGCCGACTCCCGCGATACGCAGTATTTT.